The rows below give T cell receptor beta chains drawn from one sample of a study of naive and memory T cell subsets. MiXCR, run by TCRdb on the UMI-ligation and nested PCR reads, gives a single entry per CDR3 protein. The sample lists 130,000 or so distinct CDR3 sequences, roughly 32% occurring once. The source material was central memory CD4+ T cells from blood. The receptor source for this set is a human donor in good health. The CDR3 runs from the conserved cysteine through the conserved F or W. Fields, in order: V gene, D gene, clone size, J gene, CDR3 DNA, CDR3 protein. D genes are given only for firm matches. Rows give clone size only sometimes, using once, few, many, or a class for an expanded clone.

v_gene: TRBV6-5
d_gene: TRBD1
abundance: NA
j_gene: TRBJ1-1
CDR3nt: TGTGCCAGCAGCTTAATCCCGGGACAGGGAGAAAACGATGAAGCTTTCTTT
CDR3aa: CASSLIPGQGENDEAFF

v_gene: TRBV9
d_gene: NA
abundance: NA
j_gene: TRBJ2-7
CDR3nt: TGTGCCAGCAGCGAGGGTCTCGCGGGACCAACCTACGAGCAGTACTTC
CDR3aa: CASSEGLAGPTYEQYF

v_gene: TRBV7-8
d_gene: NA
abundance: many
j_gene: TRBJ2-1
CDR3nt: TGTGCCAGCAGCTTAGTTCTATCCTCCTACAATGAGCAGTTCTTC
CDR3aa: CASSLVLSSYNEQFF

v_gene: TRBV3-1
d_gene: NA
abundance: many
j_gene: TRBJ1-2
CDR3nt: TGTGCCAGCAGCCGCCAGGTGACTAACTATGGCTACACCTTC
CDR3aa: CASSRQVTNYGYTF

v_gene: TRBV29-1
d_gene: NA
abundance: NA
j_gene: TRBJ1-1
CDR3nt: TGCAGCGTTCCCGAGGGTAACGGACAGCCCCCTTTCTTT
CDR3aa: CSVPEGNGQPPFF

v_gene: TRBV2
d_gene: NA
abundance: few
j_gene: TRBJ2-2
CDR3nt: TGTGCCAGCAGTGATAAGGCAGGGTTCCTCGGGGAGCTGTTTTTT
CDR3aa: CASSDKAGFLGELFF

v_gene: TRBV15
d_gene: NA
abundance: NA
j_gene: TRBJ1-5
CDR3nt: TGTGCCACCAGCAATCTCTCGGCTCAACAGGTAGGGATGAGCAATCAGCCCCAGCATTTT
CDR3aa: CATSNLSAQQVGMSNQPQHF

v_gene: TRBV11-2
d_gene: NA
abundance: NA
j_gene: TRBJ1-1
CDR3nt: TGTGCCAGCAGCTTAGTCTCACTGTCCGTCCTTCCAACTGAAGCTTTCTTT
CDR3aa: CASSLVSLSVLPTEAFF

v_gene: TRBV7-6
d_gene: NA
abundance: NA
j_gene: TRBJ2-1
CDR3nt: TGTGCCAGCAGCTCGTGGACCGCGGGTGTAAGCAATGAGCAGTTCTTC
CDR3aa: CASSSWTAGVSNEQFF

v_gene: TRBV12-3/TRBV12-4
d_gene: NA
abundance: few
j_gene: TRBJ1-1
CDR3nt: TGTGCCAGCAGTCGAAAACCACAGGGGAACACTGAAGCTTTCTTT
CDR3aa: CASSRKPQGNTEAFF

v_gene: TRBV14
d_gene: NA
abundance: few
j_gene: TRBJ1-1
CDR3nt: TGTGCCAGCAGCCGGGGAGGGCGGAACACTGAAGCTTTCTTT
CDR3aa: CASSRGGRNTEAFF

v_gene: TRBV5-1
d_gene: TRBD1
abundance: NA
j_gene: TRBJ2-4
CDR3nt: TGCGCCAGCAGGCTGGGACAGGGTGAGGCCAAAAACATTCAGTACTTC
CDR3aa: CASRLGQGEAKNIQYF

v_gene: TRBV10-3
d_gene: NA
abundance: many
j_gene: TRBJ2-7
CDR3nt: TGTGCCATCAGTGAGGGCAGCTACGAGCAGTACTTC
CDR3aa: CAISEGSYEQYF

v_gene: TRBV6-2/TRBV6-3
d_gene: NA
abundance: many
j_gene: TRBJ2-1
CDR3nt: TGTGCCAGCAGTATGGGGCTTCAGGGTAATGAGCAGTTCTTC
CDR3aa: CASSMGLQGNEQFF

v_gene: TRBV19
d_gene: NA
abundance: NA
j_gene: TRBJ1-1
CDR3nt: TGTGCCAGTAGCCACCAGTTGGGTGAAGCTTTCTTT
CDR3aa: CASSHQLGEAFF

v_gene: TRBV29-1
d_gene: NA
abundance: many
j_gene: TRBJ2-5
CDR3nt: TGCAGCGTTGTGAGGAGTGGAGAGACCCAGTACTTC
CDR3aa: CSVVRSGETQYF

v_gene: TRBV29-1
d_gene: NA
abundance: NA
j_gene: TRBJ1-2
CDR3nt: TGCAGCGTTGTCGGACACCTGAACTATGGCTACACCTTC
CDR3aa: CSVVGHLNYGYTF

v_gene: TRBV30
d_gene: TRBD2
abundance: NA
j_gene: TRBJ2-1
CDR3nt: TGTGCCTGGAGGCAGCGGGAGGGCCCGAATGAGCAGTTCTTC
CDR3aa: CAWRQREGPNEQFF

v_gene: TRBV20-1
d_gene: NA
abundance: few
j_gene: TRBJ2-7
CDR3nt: TGCAGTGCCAATCACAGGGCCTACGAGCAGTACTTC
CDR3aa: CSANHRAYEQYF

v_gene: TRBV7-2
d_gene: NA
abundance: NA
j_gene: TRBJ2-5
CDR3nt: TGTGCCAGCAGCTTCTCTACCGGGGGCCCGGAGACCCAGTACTTC
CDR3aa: CASSFSTGGPETQYF

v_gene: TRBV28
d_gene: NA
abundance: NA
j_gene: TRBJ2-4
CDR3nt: TGTGCCAGCAGTTTAATCGGGACCGACAACATTCAGTACTTC
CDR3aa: CASSLIGTDNIQYF

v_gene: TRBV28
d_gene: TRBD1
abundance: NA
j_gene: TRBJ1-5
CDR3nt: TGTGCCAGCAGTTTGAAGGGGGCTTACAATCAGCCCCAGCATTTT
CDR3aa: CASSLKGAYNQPQHF

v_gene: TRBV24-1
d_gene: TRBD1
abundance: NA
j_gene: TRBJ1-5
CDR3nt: TGTGCCACCGGGACAGGGGGGGGCAATCAGCCCCAGCATTTT
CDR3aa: CATGTGGGNQPQHF

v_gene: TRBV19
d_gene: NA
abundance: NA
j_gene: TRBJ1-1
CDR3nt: TGTGCCAGTAGTGGAAGGGGCCAACAGAAGGACACTGAAGCTTTCTTT
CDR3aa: CASSGRGQQKDTEAFF

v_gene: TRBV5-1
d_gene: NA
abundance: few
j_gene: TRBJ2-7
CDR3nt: TGCGCCAGCAGCTACTCAGAGGTTCGGCACGAGCAGTACTTC
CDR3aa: CASSYSEVRHEQYF

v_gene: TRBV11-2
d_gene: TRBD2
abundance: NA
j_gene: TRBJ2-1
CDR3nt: TGTGCCAGCAGCTTCCGCGGCGGCGGACTAGCCGCCTGGGGTGAGCAGTTCTTC
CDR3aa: CASSFRGGGLAAWGEQFF

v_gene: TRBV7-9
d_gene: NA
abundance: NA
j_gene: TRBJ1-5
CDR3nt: TGTGCCAGCAGCTTAATGCATAGCAATCAGCCCCAGCATTTT
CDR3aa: CASSLMHSNQPQHF

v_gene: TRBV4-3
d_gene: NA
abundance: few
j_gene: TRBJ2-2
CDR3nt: TGCGCCAGCAGCCAGAGGGGGGTTAGCGAAGTCGGCCCCGGGGAGCTGTTTTTT
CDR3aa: CASSQRGVSEVGPGELFF

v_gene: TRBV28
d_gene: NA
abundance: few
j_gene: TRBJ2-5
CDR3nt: TGTGCCAGCAGTTTAGGCGGTCAAGAGACCCAGTACTTC
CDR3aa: CASSLGGQETQYF

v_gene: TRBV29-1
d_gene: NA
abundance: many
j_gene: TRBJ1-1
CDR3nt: TGCAGCGTTGAAGATCGACGTACTGGGGGATATCGTACTGAAGCTTTCTTT
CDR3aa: CSVEDRRTGGYRTEAFF

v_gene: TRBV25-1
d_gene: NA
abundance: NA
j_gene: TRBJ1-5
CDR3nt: TGTGCCAGCAGTGGGAGTCACCCTAATCAGCCCCAGCATTTT
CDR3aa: CASSGSHPNQPQHF

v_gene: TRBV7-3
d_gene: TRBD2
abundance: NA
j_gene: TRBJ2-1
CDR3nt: TGTGCCAGCAGCTTAACTAGCGGGAGTTTTAAAGAGCAGTTCTTC
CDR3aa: CASSLTSGSFKEQFF

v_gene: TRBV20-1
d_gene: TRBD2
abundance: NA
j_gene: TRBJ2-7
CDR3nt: TGCAGTGCCGCCCCGGGACTATCCTACGAGCAGTACTTC
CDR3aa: CSAAPGLSYEQYF

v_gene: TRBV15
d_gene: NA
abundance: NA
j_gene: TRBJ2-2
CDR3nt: TGTGCCACTAGAACCGTTCGGCTCTTCACCGGGGAGCTGTTTTTT
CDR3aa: CATRTVRLFTGELFF

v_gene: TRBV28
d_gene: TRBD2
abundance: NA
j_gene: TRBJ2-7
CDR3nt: TGTGCCAGCAGTTTAATGTCTAGCGGCTCCTACGAGCAGTACTTC
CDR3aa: CASSLMSSGSYEQYF

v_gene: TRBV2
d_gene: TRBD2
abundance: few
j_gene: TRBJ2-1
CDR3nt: TGTGCCAGCAAGGGCGGGAGGACCATCTACAATGAGCAGTTCTTC
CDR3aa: CASKGGRTIYNEQFF

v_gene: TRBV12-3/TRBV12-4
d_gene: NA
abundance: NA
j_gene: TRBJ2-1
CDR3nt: TGTGCCAGCAGTTTAGGGGATCTGGGTAGCAATGAGCAGTTCTTC
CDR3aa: CASSLGDLGSNEQFF

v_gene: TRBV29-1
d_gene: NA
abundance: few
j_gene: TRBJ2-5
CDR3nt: TGCAGCGTTGAAGGTGGTGGAGAACACGGAATGAAGACCCAGTACTTC
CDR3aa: CSVEGGGEHGMKTQYF

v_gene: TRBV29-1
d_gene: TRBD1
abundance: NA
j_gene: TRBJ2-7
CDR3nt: TGCAGCGCCGGGTTGAGGCAGGGGGCATCCGAGCAGTACTTC
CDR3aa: CSAGLRQGASEQYF